The T cell receptor beta chain described here comes from a study of blood T cell repertoires in COVID-19. Study-wide context: Donors in the United States, Italy and Spain gave samples during acute or convalescent COVID-19.

Per germline, CDR1 KGHSH and CDR2 LQKENI. After removal of 3 bases from V and 5 bases from J, the junction contained 7 bases not matched to a gene. This CDR3 comprises 15 residues. In the authors' workflow: Reference gene primer amplification gave estimated nucleated cell counts. Measured with immunoSEQ multiplex PCR; TCRdb has only the in-frame clones, and not every one. D and trimming come from the DNA, and the V and J calls and clone size come from that table. The repertoire holds 250,000 or so clones, with 89% as singletons. Source material: peripheral blood. The V gene is TRBV18, the J gene TRBJ2-5; 9 nucleotides line up with TRBD1. This TCR was recovered from a woman between 40 and 50 years old who had recovered from COVID-19. The CDR3 DNA is TGTGCCAGCTCACCCCTCGGACAGGGGTACGAGACCCAGTACTTC. Amino acid sequence: CASSPLGQGYETQYF.